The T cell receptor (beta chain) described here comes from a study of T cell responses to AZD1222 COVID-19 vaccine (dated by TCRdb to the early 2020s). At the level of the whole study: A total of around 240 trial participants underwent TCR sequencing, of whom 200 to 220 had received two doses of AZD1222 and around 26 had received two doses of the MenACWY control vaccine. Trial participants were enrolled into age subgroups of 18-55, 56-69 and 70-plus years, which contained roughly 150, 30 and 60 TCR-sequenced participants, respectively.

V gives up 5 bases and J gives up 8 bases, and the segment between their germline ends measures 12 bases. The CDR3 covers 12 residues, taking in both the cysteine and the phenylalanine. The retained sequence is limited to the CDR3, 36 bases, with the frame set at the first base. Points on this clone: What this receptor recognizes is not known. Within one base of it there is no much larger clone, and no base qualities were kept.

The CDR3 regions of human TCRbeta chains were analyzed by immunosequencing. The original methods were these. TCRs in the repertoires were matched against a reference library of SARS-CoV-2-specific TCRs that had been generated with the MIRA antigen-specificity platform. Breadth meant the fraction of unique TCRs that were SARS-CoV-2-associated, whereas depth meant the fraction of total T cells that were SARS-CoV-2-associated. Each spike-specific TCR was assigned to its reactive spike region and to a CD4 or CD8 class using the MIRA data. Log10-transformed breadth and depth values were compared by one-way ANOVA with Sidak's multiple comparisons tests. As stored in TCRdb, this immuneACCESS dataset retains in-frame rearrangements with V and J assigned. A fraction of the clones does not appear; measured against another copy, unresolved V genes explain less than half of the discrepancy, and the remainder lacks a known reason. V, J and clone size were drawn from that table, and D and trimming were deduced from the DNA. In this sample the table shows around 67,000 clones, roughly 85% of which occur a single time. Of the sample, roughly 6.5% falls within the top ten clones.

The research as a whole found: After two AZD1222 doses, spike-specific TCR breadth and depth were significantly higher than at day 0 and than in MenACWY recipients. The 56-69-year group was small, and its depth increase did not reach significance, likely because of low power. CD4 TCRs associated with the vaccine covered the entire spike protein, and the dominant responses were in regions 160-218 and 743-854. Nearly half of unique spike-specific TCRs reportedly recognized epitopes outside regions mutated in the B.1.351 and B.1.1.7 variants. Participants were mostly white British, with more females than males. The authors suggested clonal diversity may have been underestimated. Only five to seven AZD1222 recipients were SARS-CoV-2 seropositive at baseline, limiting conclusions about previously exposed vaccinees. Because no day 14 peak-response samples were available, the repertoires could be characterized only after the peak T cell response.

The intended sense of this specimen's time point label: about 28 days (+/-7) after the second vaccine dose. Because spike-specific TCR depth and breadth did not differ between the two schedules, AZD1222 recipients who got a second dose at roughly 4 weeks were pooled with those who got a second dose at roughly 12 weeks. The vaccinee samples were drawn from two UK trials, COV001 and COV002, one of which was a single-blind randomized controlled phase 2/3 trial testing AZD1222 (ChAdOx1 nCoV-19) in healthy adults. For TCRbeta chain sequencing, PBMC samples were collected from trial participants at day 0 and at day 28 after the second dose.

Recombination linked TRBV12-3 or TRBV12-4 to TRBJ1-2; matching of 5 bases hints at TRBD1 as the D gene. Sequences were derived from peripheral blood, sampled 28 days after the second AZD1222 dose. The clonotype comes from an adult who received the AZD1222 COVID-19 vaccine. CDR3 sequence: CASSMTALGYTF. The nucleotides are TGTGCCAGCAGTATGACAGCGCTAGGCTACACCTTC.